Listed here are 16 T cell receptor beta chains from one sample, sequenced in a study of T-cell reconstitution after alpha-beta-depleted transplantation in children. TCRbeta library construction was performed incorporating unique molecular identifiers. TCRdb ran MiXCR on the PCR reads and lists one entry per CDR3 protein. The sample consists of approximately 1,000,000 distinct CDR3 sequences, roughly 31% of them appearing once. Sequencing was performed on PBMCs, mostly from graft donor cells, taken 360 days after TCRalphabeta/CD19-depleted stem cell transplant. These receptor sequences come from a boy in the first two years of life who had a stem cell transplant for SCID, so the T cells may come from the graft donor.

This chain uses TRBV24-1 with TRBJ2-1; 10 bases agree with TRBD2. Looked up from germline, CDR1 is KGHDR and CDR2 is SFDVKD. The junction had 10 bases not matched to a gene; V was cut back by 5 bases and J by 7 bases. CDR3 length: 16 residues. The CDR3 loop is CATSAKPAGGRNEQFF. The CDR3 region has the DNA TGTGCCACCAGTGCCAAACCAGCGGGGGGGCGGAATGAGCAGTTCTTC.

V is TRBV7-9 and J is TRBJ2-7; 11 nucleotides match TRBD2. The CDR3 contains 15 residues. Per germline, CDR1 SEHNR and CDR2 FQNEAQ (reference sequence). The ends lost 5 bases at V and 4 bases at J; junction bases unmatched: 7. CDR3 nucleotides: TGTGCCAGCAGCGTTAGCGGGGGGGAAATTTACGAGCAGTACTTC. It translates to CASSVSGGEIYEQYF.

The chain carries TRBV2 and TRBJ2-7; no definite D call. Germline CDR1 reads SNHLY; CDR2 reads FYNNEI. This CDR3 region has 15 residues. V was shortened by 0 bases and J by 2 bases, with 11 bases between the two germline ends. Here the CDR3 DNA reads TGTGCCAGCAGTGAAGCGCTTCTAGGACCCTACGAGCAGTACTTC. Translating gives CASSEALLGPYEQYF. The whole variable domain, remainder taken from reference TRBV2 and TRBJ2-7, is EPEVTQTPSHQVTQMGQEVILRCVPISNHLYFYWYRQILGQKVEFLVSFYNNEISEKSEIFDDQFSVERPDGSNFTLKIRSTKLEDSAMYFCASSEALLGPYEQYFGPGTRLTVT.

This clonotype came up a few times. The chain uses TRBV5-1 and TRBJ1-1, with a weak D call TRBD1 (5 bases). Germline V gives CDR1 SGHRS, CDR2 YFSETQ. V lost 0 bases to trimming and J lost 5 bases, with 14 bases between them. The CDR3 has 15 amino acids. The CDR3 region is CASSLESGLGTEAFF. Here the CDR3 DNA reads TGCGCCAGCAGCTTGGAGTCAGGGCTGGGAACTGAAGCTTTCTTT.

The rearrangement uses TRBV30 and TRBJ2-2; D possibly matches TRBD1 or TRBD2 (5 bases each). V was clipped by 4 bases and J by 5 bases, with 11 bases between them. This CDR3 has 13 residues. In germline, CDR1 is GTSNPN, CDR2 SVGIG (reference sequence). The CDR3 is CAWTPGRTGELFF. The CDR3 DNA reads as TGTGCCTGGACCCCAGGGAGAACCGGGGAGCTGTTTTTT.

This clonotype was recorded only once. The genes are TRBV2 and TRBJ2-1, with D unresolved. The germline CDR1 and CDR2 sequences are SNHLY and FYNNEI. There are 13 residues in the CDR3. V gave up 3 bases and J gave up 8 bases, with 11 bases separating them. The CDR3 coding sequence is TGTGCCAGCAGTGACGCAGGATTCCATGAGCAGTTCTTC. It translates to CASSDAGFHEQFF.

The V call is TRBV20-1, the J call TRBJ1-2, with D tentatively TRBD1 (6 bases). V shed 1 base and J shed 6 bases, with 12 bases lying between them. Germline assignment: CDR1 DFQATT and CDR2 SNEGSKA (reference sequence). There are 13 residues in the CDR3. As DNA, the CDR3 is TGCAGTGCTAGAGTCCGGGACATGGATGGCTACACCTTC. Amino acid sequence: CSARVRDMDGYTF.

This clonotype was observed at least ten times. V is TRBV7-9 and J is TRBJ1-1; no clear D gene. Between the trimmed V and J ends, which lost 5 bases and 3 bases, there was a span of 16 bases. CDR3 size: 15 residues. Germline V gene data show CDR1 as SEHNR and CDR2 as FQNEAQ (reference sequence). CDR3 nucleotides: TGTGCCAGCAGCCCGCGGAAAATATCGGACACTGAAGCTTTCTTT. Amino acid sequence: CASSPRKISDTEAFF. Looking up the rest from reference TRBV7-9 and TRBJ1-1 gives the full variable domain: DTGVSQNPRHKITKRGQNVTFRCDPISEHNRLYWYRQTLGQGPEFLTYFQNEAQLEKSRLLSDRFSAERPKGSFSTLEIQRTEQGDSAMYLCASSPRKISDTEAFFGQGTRLTVV.

The V gene is TRBV5-1, the J gene TRBJ1-3, with D perhaps TRBD1 (5 bases). Trimming removed 7 bases from V and 0 bases from J, with 11 bases in between. This CDR3 comprises 14 residues. Germline CDR1 and CDR2: SGHRS and YFSETQ. This chain's CDR3 is CASARGSSGNTIYF. CDR3 nucleotide sequence: TGCGCCAGCGCGAGGGGCAGCTCTGGAAACACCATATATTTT. The full variable domain, completed using reference TRBV5-1 and TRBJ1-3, is KAGVTQTPRYLIKTRGQQVTLSCSPISGHRSVSWYQQTPGQGLQFLFEYFSETQRNKGNFPGRFSGRQFSNSRSEMNVSTLELGDSALYLCASARGSSGNTIYFGEGSWLTVV.

The chain has TRBV15 and TRBJ2-1; perhaps TRBD2 as D (6 bases). Germline V gene sequence: CDR1 LNHNV, CDR2 YYDKDF (reference sequence). V shed 8 bases and J shed 3 bases, with 14 bases lying between them. The CDR3 consists of 14 residues. The CDR3 DNA sequence: TGTGCCACCTCCGAGCGGGCTTACTACAATGAGCAGTTCTTC. It specifies CATSERAYYNEQFF.

The genes are TRBV12-3 or TRBV12-4 and TRBJ2-7; weak D call: TRBD2 (7 bases). The CDR3 sequence is 15 residues long. V was trimmed by 8 bases and J by 2 bases, leaving 19 bases between them. CDR3 loop: CASEKGGAKTYEQYF. Written as DNA, the CDR3 is TGTGCCAGCGAAAAAGGGGGGGCCAAGACCTACGAGCAGTACTTC.

Only a few counts were recorded for this clonotype. The chain recombines TRBV12-3 or TRBV12-4 with TRBJ2-7; D not resolved. The V end lost 3 bases, the J end lost 6 bases, and 18 bases lay between the germline ends. The CDR3 is made up of 15 amino acids. The CDR3 DNA is TGTGCCAGCAGTTTTTATGGGTATGAATTTGGCGAGCAGTACTTC. Translated: CASSFYGYEFGEQYF.

There are a few counts of this clonotype. CDR3 sequence reads: CSALLGPLGWENIQYF. Here the CDR3 DNA reads TGCAGTGCCCTCCTCGGGCCCTTAGGGTGGGAAAACATTCAGTACTTC. The chain links TRBV20-1 to TRBJ2-4; the D is unclear. V lost 6 bases and J 5 bases, leaving 23 bases between the germline ends. Germline values: CDR1 DFQATT, CDR2 SNEGSKA (reference sequence). The CDR3 length is 16 residues.

This clonotype was found a few times. The chain has TRBV4-1 and TRBJ2-4; a weak D match, TRBD2 (6 bases). The CDR3 is 14 residues long. In germline, CDR1 is MGHRA, CDR2 YSYEKL. V lost 1 base and J 7 bases, leaving 11 bases between the germline ends. CDR3 sequence reads: CASSQVGLRNIQYF. As DNA, the CDR3 is TGCGCCAGCAGCCAAGTGGGACTTAGGAACATTCAGTACTTC.

This clonotype was picked up a small number of times. The chain couples TRBV11-2 to TRBJ2-3; D possibly matches TRBD1 or TRBD2 (7 bases each). Trimming removed 3 bases at V and 3 bases at J, with 13 bases between. Germline CDR1 and CDR2: SGHAT and FQNNGV. The length of the CDR3 is 15 residues. CDR3 DNA: TGTGCCAGCAGCTTCAGGGGGGGCCAGACAGATACGCAGTATTTT. This translates into CASSFRGGQTDTQYF.

The chain employs TRBV4-1 and TRBJ1-5; unclear D gene. CDR1 MGHRA and CDR2 YSYEKL come from the germline V gene. The CDR3 totals 13 residues. Trimming took 0 bases from V and 5 from J, leaving 5 bases between them. The CDR3, as DNA: TGCGCCAGCAGCCAAGAGCCAGATCAGCCCCAGCATTTT. Residues: CASSQEPDQPQHF.